Each of the 24 T cell receptor beta chains below was sequenced from the same sample in a study of blood T cells in healthy people across ages. A J-beta primer mix and a sample-barcoded 5' primer were used in a second PCR of roughly 7 to 12 cycles. A single record per CDR3 protein comes from TCRdb applying MiXCR to the 5' RACE reads. This table has over 750,000 distinct CDR3 sequences, around 25% appearing once. A further study also used this sample, focusing on T cells of mothers and their children.

The sequencing sample was made of blood. Receptors were obtained from a boy aged 5-17 years in good health.

This clonotype was counted between two and nine times. Sequence at one end of the junction differs from germline and may be a read error. The chain links TRBV12-3 or TRBV12-4 to TRBJ2-5; TRBD2 matches 13 bases. The length of the CDR3 is 13 residues. The CDR3 DNA follows: TGTGCCAGCAGCTCTACTAGCGGGGGGGCGCAGTACTTT. Translation gives CASSSTSGGAQYF.

This clonotype occurred a few times. This sequence joins TRBV2 and TRBJ2-5; TRBD1 might be the D (6 bases). The end of the DNA fits TRBJ2-7 better, so the J call may be wrong. The length of the CDR3 is 14 residues. Per the germline V gene, CDR1 is SNHLY and CDR2 is FYNNEI. The CDR3 DNA follows: TGTGCCAGCACCCTTACCCGGGACAACTACGAGCAGTACTTC. This translates into CASTLTRDNYEQYF.

The chain employs TRBV6-1 and TRBJ2-5; 9 bases align to TRBD2. CDR1 and CDR2 from the germline V gene are MNHNS and SASEGT. V was pared by 1 base and J by 4 bases, with 7 bases of the junction left unmatched. The CDR3 is 16 residues long. This CDR3 is CASSEVLGGRAETQYF. In DNA form, the CDR3 reads TGTGCCAGCAGTGAAGTTCTAGGCGGGAGGGCAGAGACCCAGTACTTC.

Comments on this clonotype: The junction does not match germline at one end; this may be a read error. The V call is TRBV28, the J call TRBJ2-7; 10 positions agree with TRBD1. Germline V gene sequence: CDR1 MDHEN, CDR2 SYDVKM. The CDR3 contains 15 residues. The CDR3 sequence is CTSSLRQGAHYEQYF. In DNA form, the CDR3 reads TGTACCAGCAGTTTGAGACAGGGGGCCCACTACGAGCAGTACTTC.

The V gene is TRBV27, the J gene TRBJ1-1; perhaps TRBD1 as D (5 bases). This CDR3 is built from 16 residues. Trimming cost V 6 bases and J 7 bases, with 24 bases left between them. From germline, CDR1 is MNHEY and CDR2 SMNVEV (reference sequence). CDR3: CASRGTREQYLDEAFF. The CDR3 nucleotides read TGTGCCAGCAGGGGGACGCGTGAGCAGTACCTTGATGAAGCTTTCTTT.

This clonotype was observed a handful of times. The chain carries TRBV4-3 and TRBJ1-4; D is ambiguous. CDR3 length equals 14 residues. CDR1 and CDR2 (germline): LGHNA, YSLEER. Between the trimmed V and J ends, which lost 1 base and 5 bases, there was a span of 8 bases. CDR3 in DNA: TGCGCCAGCAGCCAAGGGCAGATAAATGAAAAACTGTTTTTT. It specifies CASSQGQINEKLFF.

This clonotype was recorded a few times. The chain has TRBV27 and TRBJ2-7; 9 bases are a match to TRBD1. The CDR3 is 13 amino acids. With 5 bases clipped from V and 6 bases from J, the junction kept 5 bases outside the gene matches. Germline V gene lookup returns CDR1 MNHEY and CDR2 SMNVEV (reference sequence). DNA for the CDR3: TGTGCCAGCAGTCCCGGGACAGGGTCCGAGCAGTACTTC. Protein product: CASSPGTGSEQYF.

This clonotype showed up just once. This sequence joins TRBV6-2 or TRBV6-3 and TRBJ2-1; the match to TRBD2 covers 10 bases. This CDR3 contains 15 residues. Germline V gene lookup returns CDR1 MNHEY and CDR2 SVGEGT. After removal of 6 bases from V and 6 bases from J, the junction contained 8 bases not matched to a gene. The CDR3 sequence: CASSREAGGRNEQFF. In DNA form, the CDR3 reads TGTGCCAGCAGCCGGGAAGCGGGGGGGCGCAATGAGCAGTTCTTC.

In this sample, this clonotype turned up a few times. The V and J genes are TRBV7-9 and TRBJ2-7; D call uncertain. V was shortened by 5 bases and J by 8 bases, with 16 bases between the two germline ends. The CDR3 consists of 13 residues. Germline V gene sequence: CDR1 SEHNR, CDR2 FQNEAQ (reference sequence). The CDR3 coding sequence is TGTGCCAGCAGCCCCCTCACTCGGGCGCAGCAGTACTTC. Its translation is CASSPLTRAQQYF.

The chain is built from TRBV6-2 or TRBV6-3 and TRBJ1-1; D gene ambiguous. Germline V gene data show CDR1 as MNHEY and CDR2 as SVGEGT. The CDR3 has 16 residues. V dropped 0 bases and J dropped 5 bases, with 16 bases sitting between them. The CDR3 nucleotides read TGTGCCAGCAGTTACTCGCTTGAAGGGTTGGGAACTGAAGCTTTCTTT. This gives the protein CASSYSLEGLGTEAFF.

This clonotype was observed a handful of times. The gene calls are TRBV12-3 or TRBV12-4 and TRBJ2-1, with 8 nucleotides matching TRBD1. The DNA end favors TRBJ2-5, so the J call may be wrong. This CDR3 spans 12 amino acids. In DNA form, the CDR3 reads TGTGCCAGCATCGGGACAGGAGAGACCCAGTACTTC. This gives the protein CASIGTGETQYF.

This chain uses TRBV11-3 with TRBJ2-7; 9 nucleotides line up with TRBD1. The CDR3 has 15 amino acids. V shed 5 bases, J shed 7 bases, and the junction held 12 bases outside the gene matches. Germline-derived CDR1 and CDR2 are SGHNT and YENEEA. CDR3 protein: CASSPYPGQGGEQYF. Written as DNA, the CDR3 is TGTGCCAGCAGCCCGTACCCGGGACAGGGTGGTGAGCAGTACTTC.

The table lists this clonotype with a count of one. The chain has TRBV28 and TRBJ2-7; TRBD1 agrees at 9 bases. CDR1 is MDHEN, CDR2 SYDVKM, per germline. This CDR3 has 14 residues. J gave up 2 bases and V 8 bases, and 7 bases lay outside the gene matches. The DNA for the CDR3 is TGTGCCAGCGGCCCCTACAGGGGGCCCTACGAGCAGTACTTC. Translated, it gives CASGPYRGPYEQYF.

This clonotype showed up just a few times. J is TRBJ1-5 and V is TRBV12-3 or TRBV12-4; maybe TRBD1 (6 bases). Trimming cost V 6 bases and J 6 bases, with 12 bases left between them. This CDR3 is built from 13 residues. The DNA of the CDR3 is TGTGCCAGCAGCTGGGACACAAGTCAGCCCCAGCATTTT. Residues: CASSWDTSQPQHF.

This chain links TRBV12-3 or TRBV12-4 with TRBJ1-2; TRBD1 might be the D (6 bases). The length of the CDR3 is 15 residues. V lost 4 bases and J 8 bases, leaving 20 bases between the germline ends. CDR3 nucleotides: TGTGCCAGCAGTTCACCGGAGGGGGGGTTGCGAGGCTACACCTTC. Translating gives CASSSPEGGLRGYTF.

This clonotype was observed a few times. CDR3 DNA sequence: TGTGCCAGCAGTCTGACACCCAACTCGGGCTACGAGCAGTACTTC. Its translation is CASSLTPNSGYEQYF. This chain uses TRBV6-2 or TRBV6-3 with TRBJ2-7; no firm D call. Deletions cut 5 bases from V and 3 bases from J, with 17 bases between. CDR3 length: 15 residues. Germline V gene data show CDR1 as MNHEY and CDR2 as SVGEGT.

The table lists this clonotype with a few counts. The chain carries TRBV6-2 or TRBV6-3 and TRBJ1-1; TRBD1 is a possible D gene (5 bases). The germline V gene has CDR1 MNHEY and CDR2 SVGEGT. V lost 4 bases to trimming and J lost 0 bases, with 15 bases between them. The CDR3 length is 16 residues. CDR3 nucleotides: TGTGCCAGCAGTTTCGCCGGACACCCAATGAACACTGAAGCTTTCTTT. Its translation: CASSFAGHPMNTEAFF.

This rearrangement joins TRBV12-5 to TRBJ2-5; 8 nucleotides agree with TRBD1. Germline-derived CDR1 and CDR2 are LGHNT and FRNRAP. J gave up 2 bases and V 6 bases, and 5 bases lay outside the gene matches. The CDR3 extends over 14 amino acids. CDR3 sequence (DNA): TGTGCTAGTGGGACCGGGACAGGTCAAGAGACCCAGTACTTC. It is translated as CASGTGTGQETQYF. Full variable domain (missing parts from reference TRBV12-5 and TRBJ2-5): DARVTQTPRHKVTEMGQEVTMRCQPILGHNTVFWYRQTMMQGLELLAYFRNRAPLDDSGMPKDRFSAEMPDATLATLKIQPSEPRDSAVYFCASGTGTGQETQYFGPGTRLLVL.

The gene calls are TRBV28 and TRBJ2-1; perhaps D is TRBD1 or TRBD2 (6 bases each). CDR3 length: 14 amino acids. The V gene lost 10 bases and the J gene lost 6 bases, with 19 bases spanning the gap. Germline CDR1 is MDHEN and CDR2 is SYDVKM. CDR3 coding DNA: TGTGCCACCCTAAGGGGGGACGAAACCAATGAGCAGTTCTTC. Translating gives CATLRGDETNEQFF.

In its sample, this clonotype was seen once. The chain recombines TRBV11-3 with TRBJ2-1; D not resolved. Germline CDR1 and CDR2: SGHNT and YENEEA. Trimming cost V 1 base and J 8 bases, with 9 bases left between them. The CDR3 has 13 residues. CDR3 coding DNA: TGTGCCAGCAGCTTAGTCCCCCTGGATGAGCAGTTCTTC. This codes for CASSLVPLDEQFF.

This rearrangement joins TRBV7-9 to TRBJ2-1; possible D gene TRBD2, 7 bases. The CDR3 covers 16 residues. Germline values: CDR1 SEHNR, CDR2 FQNEAQ (reference sequence). The V end was cut by 4 bases, the J end by 3 bases, with 16 bases between. CDR3 region: CASSSEGGHHYNEQFF. The CDR3 nucleotides read TGTGCCAGCAGCTCCGAGGGGGGGCACCACTACAATGAGCAGTTCTTC.

In the case of this clonotype: This CDR3 fails to terminate in the conserved phenylalanine or tryptophan, so it likely reflects a read error. The chain joins TRBV29-1 to TRBJ2-7, with D maybe TRBD2 (7 bases). Trimming took off 4 bases at V and 0 bases at J, with 13 bases between the two ends. The CDR3 length is 14 residues. Germline V gene data show CDR1 as SQVTM and CDR2 as ANQGSEA. The CDR3 loop reads CSVVGGAGSYEQYL. In DNA, the CDR3 is TGCAGCGTTGTAGGGGGGGCGGGCTCCTACGAGCAGTACCTC.

This chain uses TRBV4-1 with TRBJ1-2; no definite D call. This CDR3 spans 13 amino acids. Trimming removed 5 bases from V and 4 bases from J, with 11 bases in between. Germline-derived CDR1 and CDR2 are MGHRA and YSYEKL. The DNA of the CDR3 is TGCGCCAGCAGCTCCGACATCGTCTATGGCTACACCTTC. Translation: CASSSDIVYGYTF.

The chain employs TRBV12-3 or TRBV12-4 and TRBJ2-7, with a weak D call TRBD1 (6 bases). This CDR3 comprises 15 residues. V was shortened by 6 bases and J by 3 bases, with 18 bases between the two germline ends. The CDR3 DNA is TGTGCCAGCAGCCAACAGGGTGCCCTTCTCTACGAGCAGTACTTC. Translated, it gives CASSQQGALLYEQYF.